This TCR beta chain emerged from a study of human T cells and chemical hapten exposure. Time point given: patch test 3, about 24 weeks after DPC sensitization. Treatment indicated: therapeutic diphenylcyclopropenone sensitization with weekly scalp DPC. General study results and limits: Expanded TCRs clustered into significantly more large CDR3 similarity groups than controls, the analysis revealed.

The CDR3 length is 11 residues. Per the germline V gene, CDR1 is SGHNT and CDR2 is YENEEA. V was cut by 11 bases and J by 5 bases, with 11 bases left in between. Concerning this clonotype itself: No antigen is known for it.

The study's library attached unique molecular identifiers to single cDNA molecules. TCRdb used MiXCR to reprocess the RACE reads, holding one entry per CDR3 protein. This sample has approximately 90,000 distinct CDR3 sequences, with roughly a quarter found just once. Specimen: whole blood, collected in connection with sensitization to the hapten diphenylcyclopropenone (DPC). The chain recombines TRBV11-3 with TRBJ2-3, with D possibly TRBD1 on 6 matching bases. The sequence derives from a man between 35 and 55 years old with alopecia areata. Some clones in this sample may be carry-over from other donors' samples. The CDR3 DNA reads TGTGCCTCCCGAGGGGGAGATACGCAGTATTTT. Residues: CASRGGDTQYF.